This T cell receptor beta chain was found in a study of cytomegalovirus exposure and HLA in healthy donors. The CDR3 consists of 14 residues. With 2 bases clipped from V and 5 bases from J, the junction kept 3 bases outside the gene matches. Germline lookup yields CDR1 MNHEY and CDR2 SVGAGI. 60 Vbeta and 13 Jbeta primers were used in PCR. Profiling relied on immunoSEQ multiplex PCR, and the TCRdb table lists in-frame clones only, not all of them. Here the sample spans some 150,000 clones, roughly 79% being singletons. V gene TRBV6-5 combines with J gene TRBJ2-1; TRBD2 aligns across 7 bases. The sequenced sample consisted of PBMCs. This TCR derives from a young woman in good health and CMV-seropositive. The CDR3 protein is CASSYSGGDNEQFF. DNA of the CDR3: TGTGCCAGCAGTTACAGTGGGGGGGACAATGAGCAGTTCTTC.